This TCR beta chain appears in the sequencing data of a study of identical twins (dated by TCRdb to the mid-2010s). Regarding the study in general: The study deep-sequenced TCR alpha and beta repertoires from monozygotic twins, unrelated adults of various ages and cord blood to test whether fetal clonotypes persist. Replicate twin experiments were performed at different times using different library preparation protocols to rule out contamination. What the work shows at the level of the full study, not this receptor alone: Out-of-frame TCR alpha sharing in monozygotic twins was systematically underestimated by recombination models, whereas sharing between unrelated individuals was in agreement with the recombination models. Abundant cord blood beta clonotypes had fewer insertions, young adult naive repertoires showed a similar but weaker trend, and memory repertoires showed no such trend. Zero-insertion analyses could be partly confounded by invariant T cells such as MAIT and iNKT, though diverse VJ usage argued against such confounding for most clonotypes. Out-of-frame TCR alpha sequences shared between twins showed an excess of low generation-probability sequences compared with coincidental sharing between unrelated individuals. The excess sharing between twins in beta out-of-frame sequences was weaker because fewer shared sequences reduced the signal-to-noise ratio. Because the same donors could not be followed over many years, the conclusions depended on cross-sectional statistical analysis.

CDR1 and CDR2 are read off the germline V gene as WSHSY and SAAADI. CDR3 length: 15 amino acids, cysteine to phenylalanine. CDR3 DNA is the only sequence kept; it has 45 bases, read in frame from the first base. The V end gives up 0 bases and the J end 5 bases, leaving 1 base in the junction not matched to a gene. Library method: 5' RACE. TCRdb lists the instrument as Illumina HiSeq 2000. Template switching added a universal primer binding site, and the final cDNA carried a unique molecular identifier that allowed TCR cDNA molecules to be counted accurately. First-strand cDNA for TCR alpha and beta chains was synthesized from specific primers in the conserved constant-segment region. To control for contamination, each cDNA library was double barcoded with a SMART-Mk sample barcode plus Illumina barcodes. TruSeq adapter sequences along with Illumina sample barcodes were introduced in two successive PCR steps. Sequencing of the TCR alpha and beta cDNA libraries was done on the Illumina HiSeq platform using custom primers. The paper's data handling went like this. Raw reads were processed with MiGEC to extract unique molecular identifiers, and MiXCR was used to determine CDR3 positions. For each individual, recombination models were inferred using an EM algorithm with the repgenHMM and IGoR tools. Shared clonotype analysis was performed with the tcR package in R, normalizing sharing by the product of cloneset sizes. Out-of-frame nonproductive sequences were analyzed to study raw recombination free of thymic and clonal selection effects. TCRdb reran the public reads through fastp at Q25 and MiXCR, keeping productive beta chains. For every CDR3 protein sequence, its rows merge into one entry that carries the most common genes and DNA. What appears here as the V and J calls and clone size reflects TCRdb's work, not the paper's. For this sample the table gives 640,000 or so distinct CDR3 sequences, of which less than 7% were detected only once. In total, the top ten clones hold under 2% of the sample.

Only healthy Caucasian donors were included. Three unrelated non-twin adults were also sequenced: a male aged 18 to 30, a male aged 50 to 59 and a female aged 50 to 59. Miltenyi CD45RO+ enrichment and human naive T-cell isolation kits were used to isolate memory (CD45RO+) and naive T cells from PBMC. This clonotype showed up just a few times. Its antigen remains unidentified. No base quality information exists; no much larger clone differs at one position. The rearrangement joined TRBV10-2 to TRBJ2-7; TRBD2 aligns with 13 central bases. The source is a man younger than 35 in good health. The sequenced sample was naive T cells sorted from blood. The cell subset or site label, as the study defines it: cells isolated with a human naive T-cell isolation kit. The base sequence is TGCGCCAGCAGTGAGTCGGGACTAGCGGGAAACGAGCAGTACTTC. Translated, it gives CASSESGLAGNEQYF.